The rows below give T cell receptor beta chains drawn from one sample of a study of T cell changes during pregnancy in multiple sclerosis. TCRdb's table, derived via immunoSEQ multiplex PCR, lists solely in-frame clones and lacks some. The sample records approximately 70,000 clones, approximately 90% being singletons. The sequences come from peripheral blood, collected in the first trimester of pregnancy. The receptors originated from a female donor in good health, enrolled as a control in a pregnancy study. CDR3s include the opening cysteine and the closing phenylalanine or tryptophan. A D gene is named only where the DNA matches it firmly. Clone size, where shown, is once, few, many, or a class for clones that have expanded.

CDR3 length: 17; J gene: TRBJ2-1; D gene: TRBD2; clone size: .; V gene: TRBV6-1; CDR3 protein: CASSEPRRLAGNNEQFF; CDR3 DNA: TGTGCCAGCAGTGAACCACGAAGACTAGCGGGGAACAATGAGCAGTTCTTC
CDR3 length: 12; J gene: TRBJ2-7; D gene: .; clone size: once; V gene: TRBV2; CDR3 protein: CASSERAPEQYF; CDR3 DNA: TGTGCCAGCAGCGAGAGGGCACCCGAGCAGTACTTC
CDR3 length: 15; J gene: TRBJ2-1; D gene: TRBD2; clone size: .; V gene: TRBV2; CDR3 protein: CASGIAGRVVNEQFF; CDR3 DNA: TGTGCCAGCGGTATAGCGGGAAGGGTCGTGAATGAGCAGTTCTTC
CDR3 length: 11; J gene: TRBJ1-2; D gene: .; clone size: .; V gene: TRBV19; CDR3 protein: CATVVSYGYTF; CDR3 DNA: TGTGCAACGGTGGTTTCCTATGGCTACACCTTC
CDR3 length: 14; J gene: TRBJ2-7; D gene: .; clone size: .; V gene: TRBV4-1; CDR3 protein: CASSQGRASYEQYF; CDR3 DNA: TGCGCCAGCAGCCAAGGGCGGGCGAGCTACGAGCAGTACTTC
CDR3 length: 15; J gene: TRBJ2-2; D gene: .; clone size: .; V gene: TRBV5-4; CDR3 protein: CASSLVHDSTGELFF; CDR3 DNA: TGTGCCAGCAGCTTGGTCCATGACTCGACCGGGGAGCTGTTTTTT
CDR3 length: 14; J gene: TRBJ2-7; D gene: .; clone size: .; V gene: TRBV5-1; CDR3 protein: CASSQGHQDYEQYF; CDR3 DNA: TGCGCCAGCAGCCAGGGACATCAAGACTACGAGCAGTACTTC
CDR3 length: 17; J gene: TRBJ2-2; D gene: TRBD1; clone size: .; V gene: TRBV11-2; CDR3 protein: CASSLRGRGLVTGELFF; CDR3 DNA: TGTGCCAGCAGCTTGAGGGGCAGGGGGCTAGTCACCGGGGAGCTGTTTTTT
CDR3 length: 14; J gene: TRBJ1-1; D gene: .; clone size: .; V gene: TRBV27; CDR3 protein: CASSSGGGNTEAFF; CDR3 DNA: TGTGCCAGCAGTTCCGGCGGCGGAAACACTGAAGCTTTCTTT
CDR3 length: 20; J gene: TRBJ2-2; D gene: TRBD1; clone size: .; V gene: TRBV5-5; CDR3 protein: CASRNRTGPQGPSNTGELFF; CDR3 DNA: TGTGCCAGCCGCAACCGTACCGGACCACAGGGGCCGTCGAACACCGGGGAGCTGTTTTTT
CDR3 length: 13; J gene: TRBJ1-1; D gene: .; clone size: .; V gene: TRBV6-5; CDR3 protein: CASSYAQGSEAFF; CDR3 DNA: TGTGCCAGCAGTTACGCCCAGGGCTCTGAAGCTTTCTTT
CDR3 length: 13; J gene: TRBJ1-5; D gene: .; clone size: .; V gene: TRBV19; CDR3 protein: CASTTGFNQPQHF; CDR3 DNA: TGTGCCAGTACTACAGGGTTTAATCAGCCCCAGCATTTT
CDR3 length: 15; J gene: TRBJ1-2; D gene: .; clone size: .; V gene: TRBV29-1; CDR3 protein: CSPFEVSGKNYGYTF; CDR3 DNA: TGCAGCCCGTTTGAGGTATCAGGGAAGAACTATGGCTACACCTTC
CDR3 length: 13; J gene: TRBJ2-1; D gene: TRBD2; clone size: .; V gene: TRBV6-1; CDR3 protein: CASSLAGLNEQFF; CDR3 DNA: TGTGCCAGCAGCCTAGCGGGACTCAATGAGCAGTTCTTC
CDR3 length: 16; J gene: TRBJ2-1; D gene: TRBD2; clone size: .; V gene: TRBV19; CDR3 protein: CASSIVGTSAYNEQFF; CDR3 DNA: TGTGCCAGTAGTATAGTCGGGACTAGCGCCTACAATGAGCAGTTCTTC
CDR3 length: 16; J gene: TRBJ2-7; D gene: TRBD2; clone size: .; V gene: TRBV19; CDR3 protein: CASSNSGGLGSYEQYF; CDR3 DNA: TGTGCCAGTAGTAATTCGGGGGGGCTCGGCTCCTACGAGCAGTACTTC
CDR3 length: 16; J gene: TRBJ2-2; D gene: TRBD2; clone size: .; V gene: TRBV4-1; CDR3 protein: CASSGREGLAPGELFF; CDR3 DNA: TGCGCCAGCAGCGGACGAGAGGGACTAGCGCCCGGGGAGCTGTTTTTT
CDR3 length: 17; J gene: TRBJ2-1; D gene: .; clone size: .; V gene: TRBV7-2; CDR3 protein: CASSFYGGIRAYNEQFF; CDR3 DNA: TGTGCCAGCAGCTTTTACGGGGGAATACGGGCCTACAATGAGCAGTTCTTC
CDR3 length: 13; J gene: TRBJ1-2; D gene: .; clone size: .; V gene: TRBV25-1; CDR3 protein: CASSDPQVYGYTF; CDR3 DNA: TGTGCCAGCAGTGACCCACAGGTTTATGGCTACACCTTC
CDR3 length: 14; J gene: TRBJ2-7; D gene: .; clone size: .; V gene: TRBV2; CDR3 protein: CASSRDFGTYEQYF; CDR3 DNA: TGTGCCAGCAGCCGGGACTTTGGCACCTACGAGCAGTACTTC
CDR3 length: 14; J gene: TRBJ2-7; D gene: .; clone size: .; V gene: TRBV5-1; CDR3 protein: CASSSDWGAYEQYF; CDR3 DNA: TGCGCCAGCAGCTCCGACTGGGGCGCCTACGAGCAGTACTTC
CDR3 length: 17; J gene: TRBJ2-1; D gene: TRBD2; clone size: .; V gene: TRBV5-1; CDR3 protein: CASSLKVSGRSTGEQFF; CDR3 DNA: TGCGCCAGCAGCTTGAAGGTTAGCGGGAGATCTACCGGTGAGCAGTTCTTC